This TCR beta chain was obtained from a study of cytomegalovirus exposure and HLA in healthy donors. About the research overall: Clustering assigned 81% of the approximately 390 genotyped donors to the Caucasian-associated ancestry cluster.

Study-level findings and limits: According to the study, around 180 TCR beta chains were cytomegalovirus-associated.

Participants comprised healthy donors of bone marrow. The V segment lost 1 base and the J segment 4 bases; nucleotides outside the gene matches: 7. The CDR3 loop spans 17 amino acids. Germline values: CDR1 LGHNA, CDR2 YNFKEQ. The PCR employed 60 Vbeta primers together with 13 Jbeta primers. Produced via immunoSEQ multiplex PCR; TCRdb's table is partial and in-frame only. This sample carries roughly 120,000 clones, 81% of them seen once, and the ten largest clones take 3.9%. On this clone: What it recognizes is unknown.

This clonotype was sampled from a woman in her twenties or thirties in good health and CMV-seronegative. The source material was PBMCs. J is TRBJ2-5 and V is TRBV4-2; 12 nucleotides match TRBD2. The CDR3 sequence is CASSQGLAGGSGETQYF. The CDR3 coding sequence is TGTGCCAGCAGCCAAGGGCTAGCGGGAGGGTCAGGAGAGACCCAGTACTTC.